Listed below are T cell receptor beta chains from one sample, sequenced in a study of blood T cells in healthy people across ages. Via MiXCR, TCRdb re-called the 5' RACE reads, giving one row per CDR3 protein. The repertoire holds 1.5 million to 1.9 million distinct CDR3 sequences, with approximately 42% as singletons. Sequenced material: blood. These receptor sequences come from a woman under 30 in good health. CDR3s include the opening cysteine and the closing phenylalanine or tryptophan. Each record gives: D gene, J gene, clone size, V gene, CDR3 protein, CDR3 DNA. A D gene is named only where the DNA matches it firmly. Rows give clone size only sometimes, using once, few, many, or a class for an expanded clone.

- TRBJ1-1 - TRBV30 CAWSVFATAKTEAFF TGTGCCTGGAGTGTATTTGCGACCGCTAAAACTGAAGCTTTCTTT
TRBD1 TRBJ2-7 - TRBV30 CAWNSGQPYEQYF TGTGCCTGGAACTCGGGACAGCCCTACGAGCAGTACTTC
- TRBJ2-4 - TRBV5-1 CASSLDQILDIQYF TGCGCCAGCAGCTTAGACCAGATCCTGGACATTCAGTACTTC
- TRBJ2-7 once TRBV9 CASSTSKETVRHEQYF TGTGCCAGCAGCACCAGTAAGGAGACAGTCCGTCACGAGCAGTACTTC
- TRBJ2-1 once TRBV12-3/TRBV12-4 CTSSFGGNEQFF TGTACCAGCAGTTTCGGGGGTAATGAGCAGTTCTTC
TRBD2 TRBJ2-3 few TRBV11-2 CASSFGRGVSSTDTQYF TGTGCCAGCAGCTTCGGTCGGGGGGTCTCTAGCACAGATACGCAGTATTTT
- TRBJ2-3 few TRBV6-5 CASGFDSTDTQYF TGTGCCAGCGGGTTCGATAGCACAGATACGCAGTATTTT
- TRBJ1-2 - TRBV4-2 CASSQDLGVVSGYTF TGTGCCAGCAGCCAAGATCTGGGTGTCGTGAGTGGCTACACCTTC
TRBD1 TRBJ1-6 - TRBV20-1 CSAPDRGVSLLHF TGCAGTGCCCCTGACAGGGGGGTTTCACTCCTCCACTTT
- TRBJ2-5 - TRBV11-2 CASSRGLRETQYF TGTGCCAGCAGCCGGGGGCTCCGAGAGACCCAGTACTTC
- TRBJ2-7 few TRBV3-1 CASSMGTRTGEQYF TGTGCCAGCAGCATGGGGACAAGGACGGGGGAGCAGTACTTC
- TRBJ1-2 - TRBV3-1 CASSQDLRATYGYTF TGTGCCAGCAGCCAAGATTTACGGGCTACCTATGGCTACACCTTC
TRBD1 TRBJ1-6 - TRBV25-1 CASSDWDRGAPLHF TGTGCCAGCAGTGATTGGGACAGGGGTGCACCCCTCCACTTT
- TRBJ1-4 - TRBV7-3 CASSLMGIKGEKLFF TGTGCCAGCAGCTTAATGGGAATAAAGGGGGAAAAACTGTTTTTT
- TRBJ2-3 few TRBV6-2/TRBV6-3 CASGTVSTDTQYF TGTGCCAGCGGTACAGTCAGCACAGATACGCAGTATTTT
TRBD2 TRBJ2-1 - TRBV12-3/TRBV12-4 CASSLNGLAGGQFF TGTGCCAGCAGTTTAAACGGACTAGCGGGAGGGCAGTTCTTC
TRBD1 TRBJ2-1 few TRBV20-1 CSAEGQGYEQFF TGCAGTGCTGAGGGACAGGGCTATGAGCAGTTCTTC
TRBD1 TRBJ1-1 - TRBV5-6 CARSLTGGTEAFF TGTGCCCGCAGCCTTACAGGGGGCACTGAAGCTTTCTTT
- TRBJ2-7 - TRBV6-1 CASRDAVISYEQYF TGTGCCAGCCGTGACGCAGTTATCTCCTACGAGCAGTACTTC
- TRBJ1-2 - TRBV20-1 CSASTRQADGYTF TGCAGTGCAAGCACGCGACAGGCGGATGGCTACACCTTC
- TRBJ2-7 - TRBV27 CASSSWTNYEQYF TGTGCCAGCAGTTCCTGGACCAATTACGAGCAGTACTTC
- TRBJ2-7 - TRBV14 CASSVGLTSYEQYF TGTGCCAGCAGCGTTGGACTGACCTCCTACGAGCAGTACTTC
- TRBJ1-5 - TRBV3-1 CASSQDVHQPQHF TGTGCCAGCAGCCAAGATGTTCACCAGCCCCAGCATTTT
- TRBJ2-2 - TRBV4-1 CASSQEGSGTGELFF TGCGCCAGCAGCCAAGAGGGCAGTGGCACCGGGGAGCTGTTTTTT
- TRBJ2-3 - TRBV4-2 CASSLRRAGSADTQYF TGTGCCAGCAGCCTTAGGCGGGCGGGGAGCGCAGATACGCAGTATTTT
- TRBJ1-4 - TRBV30 CAWRGTAEHYEKLFF TGTGCCTGGAGGGGGACGGCAGAACATTATGAAAAACTGTTTTTT
- TRBJ1-5 - TRBV29-1 CSVRRGRNQPQHF TGCAGCGTTAGACGGGGTCGAAATCAGCCCCAGCATTTT
TRBD1 TRBJ1-1 - TRBV4-3 CASSQDWPGGINTEAFF TGCGCCAGCAGCCAAGATTGGCCAGGGGGTATAAACACTGAAGCTTTCTTT
- TRBJ2-3 - TRBV4-2 CASSQMQASTDTQYF TGTGCCAGCAGCCAGATGCAGGCGAGCACAGATACGCAGTATTTT
- TRBJ2-3 few TRBV29-1 CSVSSEGTDTQYF TGCAGCGTTTCTAGCGAAGGCACAGATACGCAGTATTTT
- TRBJ1-2 - TRBV29-1 CSVGGGELSYGYTF TGCAGCGTTGGGGGTGGGGAGTTGAGCTATGGCTACACCTTC
- TRBJ2-5 - TRBV4-1 CASSQERVYRGETQYF TGCGCCAGCAGCCAAGAACGAGTATACCGAGGGGAGACCCAGTACTTC
- TRBJ1-5 few TRBV15 CATTRDLRLSRNQPQHF TGTGCCACCACCAGAGATCTTAGACTTAGCCGGAATCAGCCCCAGCATTTT
- TRBJ1-5 - TRBV9 CASSVTWGNQPQHF TGTGCCAGCAGCGTCACGTGGGGTAATCAGCCCCAGCATTTT
TRBD2 TRBJ2-5 - TRBV20-1 CSASLNGGAGETQYF TGCAGTGCTAGTCTCAACGGGGGGGCCGGTGAGACCCAGTACTTC
TRBD2 TRBJ2-5 - TRBV7-8 CACLRASGDPTQYF TGTGCCTGCCTAAGGGCTAGCGGGGACCCCACCCAGTACTTC
- TRBJ2-5 few TRBV28 CASSTGRSEYF TGTGCCAGCAGCACCGGTCGCTCGGAGTACTTC
- TRBJ2-7 - TRBV20-1 CSALHRGLQAHEQYF TGCAGTGCTCTTCATCGGGGACTCCAAGCCCACGAGCAGTACTTC
- TRBJ2-7 - TRBV5-1 CASSFTISFNNEQYF TGCGCCAGCAGCTTTACAATCTCTTTTAACAATGAGCAGTACTTC
- TRBJ2-7 - TRBV14 CATQRGGSYEQYF TGTGCCACCCAACGTGGGGGCTCCTACGAGCAGTACTTC
TRBD2 TRBJ2-3 - TRBV6-2/TRBV6-3 CASSYGRLAGTTDTQYF TGTGCCAGCAGTTATGGTCGACTAGCGGGAACGACAGATACGCAGTATTTT
TRBD2 TRBJ2-7 - TRBV2 CASNRLAGSPEQYF TGTGCCAGCAACAGACTAGCGGGAAGCCCCGAGCAGTACTTC
- TRBJ1-5 - TRBV6-2/TRBV6-3 CASSYPTGTYSNQPQHF TGTGCCAGCAGTTACCCCACCGGGACATATAGCAATCAGCCCCAGCATTTT
- TRBJ1-5 - TRBV6-1 CASSENRYSNQPQHF TGTGCCAGCAGTGAAAACAGATATAGCAATCAGCCCCAGCATTTT
- TRBJ1-1 - TRBV21-1 CASSKRDRGAEAFF TGTGCCAGCAGCAAAAGAGACAGGGGGGCTGAAGCTTTCTTT
- TRBJ2-1 - TRBV9 CASSVLSGPDNEQFF TGTGCCAGCAGCGTATTAAGCGGGCCTGACAATGAGCAGTTCTTC
- TRBJ1-1 few TRBV9 CASSVEGLGFTEAFF TGTGCCAGCAGCGTAGAAGGCCTGGGCTTCACTGAAGCTTTCTTT
- TRBJ2-7 - TRBV7-2 CASSRGGNALREQYF TGTGCCAGCTCGAGGGGGGGCAACGCTTTACGGGAGCAGTACTTC
- TRBJ1-4 - TRBV20-1 CSARAGDHEKLFF TGCAGTGCTAGAGCAGGGGACCATGAAAAACTGTTTTTT
- TRBJ2-3 - TRBV9 CASSAITASTDTQYF TGTGCCAGCAGCGCAATAACCGCTAGCACAGATACGCAGTATTTT
- TRBJ2-7 few TRBV28 CASSLGTHPSSYEQYF TGTGCCAGCAGTTTGGGTACACATCCTAGCTCCTACGAGCAGTACTTC